These T cell receptor beta chains were read from a single sample in a study of T-cell memory formation after mild COVID-19. TCRdb processed the 5' RACE reads anew with MiXCR; each CDR3 protein has one entry. The sample contains fewer than 95,000 distinct CDR3 sequences, roughly 15% of which appear only once. Source material: PBMCs or a T cell subset sorted from them (not recorded which). These receptors were collected from a man aged 18 to 30 who had mild COVID-19 (a few samples of this study predate the infection). Cell type and time point are not known. Each CDR3 is given with its conserved first and last residue. Fields, in order: J gene, clone size, V gene, D gene, CDR3 protein, CDR3 DNA. A D gene is named only where the DNA matches it firmly. Clone size is given for some rows only: seen once, a few or many times, or a class if the clone is expanded.

TRBJ2-1,few,TRBV7-9,.,CASSPPIGEQFF,TGTGCCAGCAGCCCCCCGATCGGTGAGCAGTTCTTC
TRBJ2-3,few,TRBV12-3/TRBV12-4,TRBD2,CASSKAGVAGGSDTQYF,TGTGCCAGCAGTAAGGCCGGAGTTGCGGGGGGTTCAGATACGCAGTATTTT
TRBJ2-5,few,TRBV7-6,TRBD2,CASSLVGGAAPLAQYF,TGTGCCAGCAGCCTGGTCGGGGGGGCAGCCCCTCTGGCCCAGTACTTC
TRBJ2-5,.,TRBV4-3,.,CASSGGLGYRETQYF,TGCGCCAGCAGCGGGGGGTTGGGGTATCGGGAGACCCAGTACTTC
TRBJ2-1,.,TRBV4-3,TRBD1,CASSQGTASRNEQFF,TGCGCCAGCAGCCAGGGGACAGCAAGTAGGAATGAGCAGTTCTTC
TRBJ2-7,.,TRBV7-2,.,CASSFKGAYEQYF,TGTGCCAGCAGCTTTAAGGGGGCCTACGAGCAGTACTTC
TRBJ1-6,few,TRBV15,.,CATSSGKWGSPLHF,TGTGCCACCAGCAGCGGGAAATGGGGTTCACCCCTCCACTTT
TRBJ1-6,.,TRBV7-9,.,CASSPDRRLNSPLHF,TGTGCCAGCAGCCCTGACAGGCGACTTAATTCACCCCTCCACTTT
TRBJ1-1,few,TRBV7-6,TRBD1,CASSPRQGERTEAFF,TGTGCCAGCAGCCCCCGACAGGGGGAAAGGACTGAAGCTTTCTTT
TRBJ2-1,.,TRBV7-3,.,CASSLYVENEQFF,TGTGCCAGCAGCTTATACGTGGAGAATGAGCAGTTCTTC
TRBJ1-2,.,TRBV6-6,.,CASIKDSILYGYTF,TGTGCCAGCATAAAGGACAGCATTCTTTATGGCTACACCTTC
TRBJ2-3,few,TRBV27,.,CASSSPGGADTQYF,TGTGCCAGCAGTTCCCCCGGTGGGGCAGATACGCAGTATTTT
TRBJ2-7,few,TRBV19,.,CASSQRAAGGQYF,TGTGCCAGTAGTCAACGGGCCGCAGGCGGGCAGTACTTC
TRBJ2-1,many,TRBV9,.,CASSVEGTPSSYNEQFF,TGTGCCAGCAGCGTAGAAGGGACCCCGAGCTCCTACAATGAGCAGTTCTTC
TRBJ1-5,.,TRBV11-2,TRBD1,CASSLAGGFGQPQHF,TGTGCCAGCAGCTTAGCAGGGGGCTTCGGTCAGCCCCAGCATTTT
TRBJ1-3,few,TRBV5-1,TRBD1,CASSRTGSSGNTIYF,TGCGCCAGCAGCCGGACAGGGAGCTCTGGAAACACCATATATTTT
TRBJ1-1,many,TRBV6-6,.,CASSLLGPNTEAFF,TGTGCCAGCAGCCTCCTGGGTCCGAACACTGAAGCTTTCTTT
TRBJ2-3,few,TRBV7-2,.,CASSFPTGATTDTQYF,TGTGCCAGCAGCTTCCCAACTGGTGCTACCACAGATACGCAGTATTTT
TRBJ2-1,many,TRBV20-1,TRBD1,CSARDKGGWWNEQFF,TGCAGTGCTAGAGATAAAGGGGGCTGGTGGAATGAGCAGTTCTTC
TRBJ2-3,.,TRBV4-2,.,CASSQVAQATDTQYF,TGTGCCAGCAGCCAAGTCGCACAGGCTACAGATACGCAGTATTTT
TRBJ1-2,.,TRBV4-1,.,CASSPRDSGRGGYTF,TGCGCCAGCAGCCCTCGGGACTCAGGAAGAGGTGGCTACACCTTC
TRBJ2-3,.,TRBV6-2/TRBV6-3,.,CATSGLPKSTDTQYF,TGTGCCACCTCGGGGCTCCCAAAATCCACAGATACGCAGTATTTT
TRBJ2-2,.,TRBV9,TRBD2,CASSAQRGGWKEELFF,TGTGCCAGCAGCGCCCAGCGGGGGGGCTGGAAAGAGGAGCTGTTTTTT
TRBJ1-1,few,TRBV10-3,.,CAISESLPAEAFF,TGTGCCATCAGTGAATCCCTACCAGCGGAAGCTTTCTTT
TRBJ2-1,few,TRBV6-6,.,CASSYSTWDEQFF,TGTGCCAGCAGTTACTCGACGTGGGATGAGCAGTTCTTC
TRBJ2-3,.,TRBV7-9,TRBD2,CASSLLAGGSDTQYF,TGTGCCAGCAGCTTACTAGCGGGGGGCTCAGATACGCAGTATTTT
TRBJ1-5,few,TRBV6-6,TRBD1,CASSYSDPRDRRNQPQHF,TGTGCCAGCAGTTACTCGGATCCTCGGGACAGGAGGAATCAGCCCCAGCATTTT
TRBJ2-1,.,TRBV15,TRBD1,CATSRRKGQGDEQFF,TGTGCCACCAGCAGACGCAAAGGACAGGGTGATGAGCAGTTCTTC
TRBJ1-2,.,TRBV13,TRBD1,CASSSRDRLLEGYTF,TGTGCCAGCAGCAGCCGGGACAGGCTTTTAGAGGGCTACACCTTC
TRBJ1-1,.,TRBV6-2/TRBV6-3,.,CASSYSVPGYNTEAFF,TGTGCCAGCAGTTACTCGGTGCCAGGTTATAACACTGAAGCTTTCTTT
TRBJ1-2,few,TRBV11-3,.,CASSLSSGYGYTF,TGTGCCAGCAGCTTATCCAGCGGCTATGGCTACACCTTC
TRBJ2-5,.,TRBV11-2,.,CASSLDQGGLTQYF,TGTGCCAGCAGCTTAGATCAGGGAGGTTTGACCCAGTACTTC
TRBJ1-1,few,TRBV6-2/TRBV6-3,TRBD1,CASSYGQGRNTEAFF,TGTGCCAGCAGTTACGGACAGGGGAGGAACACTGAAGCTTTCTTT
TRBJ2-7,few,TRBV6-6,.,CASSRDWSYEQYF,TGTGCCAGCAGTCGAGACTGGTCCTACGAGCAGTACTTC
TRBJ2-5,few,TRBV7-9,.,CASSRAGGEETQYF,TGTGCCAGCAGTCGGGCAGGAGGGGAAGAGACCCAGTACTTC
TRBJ1-2,few,TRBV3-1,.,CASSSFGPDSYGYTF,TGTGCCAGCAGCTCTTTCGGGCCGGACTCCTATGGCTACACCTTC
TRBJ1-5,.,TRBV7-9,TRBD1,CASSLSGGGQPQHF,TGTGCCAGCAGCTTATCAGGGGGCGGGCAGCCCCAGCATTTT
TRBJ2-3,.,TRBV4-3,TRBD1,CASAGEQGQGAMDTQYF,TGCGCCAGCGCCGGCGAGCAGGGACAGGGGGCGATGGATACGCAGTATTTT
TRBJ2-7,once,TRBV27,TRBD2,CASSLRRTGLTPYEQYF,TGTGCCAGCAGTCTTAGGAGGACGGGACTAACGCCCTACGAGCAGTACTTC
TRBJ2-4,.,TRBV12-3/TRBV12-4,TRBD2,CASSSSGPRNIQYF,TGTGCCAGCAGTTCTAGCGGTCCAAGGAACATTCAGTACTTC
TRBJ1-2,.,TRBV5-1,TRBD1,CATRTGPGYGYTF,TGCGCCACCCGGACAGGGCCTGGCTATGGCTACACCTTC
TRBJ2-1,few,TRBV6-2/TRBV6-3,.,CASHTGPAEQFF,TGTGCCAGCCACACCGGTCCGGCTGAGCAGTTCTTC
TRBJ2-1,.,TRBV24-1,TRBD1,CATSDPDRGHHNEQFF,TGTGCCACCAGTGATCCGGACAGGGGACACCACAATGAGCAGTTCTTC
TRBJ1-1,few,TRBV7-8,.,CASSQGYGTNTEAFF,TGTGCCAGCAGCCAGGGGTACGGGACGAACACTGAAGCTTTCTTT